This T cell receptor (beta chain) was identified during a study of T cell responses to AZD1222 COVID-19 vaccine. TCRdb's table, derived via immunoSEQ multiplex PCR, lists solely in-frame clones and lacks some. Among about 140,000 clones listed, 90% were seen once. This clone was seen a few times. Its antigen is undetermined. The CDR3 runs to 13 residues. Trimming cost V 6 bases and J 12 bases; bases outside gene matches: 10. The germline gives CDR1 SGHNT, CDR2 YENEEA. Study-wide findings and caveats: Only after the peak T cell response were repertoires sampled. Unmutated variant regions reportedly attract nearly half of all spike-specific TCRs.

The genes are TRBV11-3 and TRBJ2-1; 8 positions match TRBD1. This sequence originates from an adult who received the AZD1222 COVID-19 vaccine. The starting material was peripheral blood, obtained 28 days after the second AZD1222 dose. CDR3 DNA: TGTGCCAGCAGAGGACAGGGAGGAAGCGGGCAGTTCTTC. Translation gives CASRGQGGSGQFF.